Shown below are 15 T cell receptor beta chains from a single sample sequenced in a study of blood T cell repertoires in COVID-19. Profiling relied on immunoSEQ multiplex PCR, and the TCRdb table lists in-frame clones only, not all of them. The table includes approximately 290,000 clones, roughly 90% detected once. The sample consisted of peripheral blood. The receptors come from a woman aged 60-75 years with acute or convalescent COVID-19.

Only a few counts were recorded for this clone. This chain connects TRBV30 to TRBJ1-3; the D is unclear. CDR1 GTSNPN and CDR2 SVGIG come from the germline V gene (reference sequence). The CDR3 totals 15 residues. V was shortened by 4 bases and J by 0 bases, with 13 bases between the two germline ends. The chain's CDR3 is CAWNYGDYSGNTIYF. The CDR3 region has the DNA TGTGCCTGGAATTATGGAGATTACTCTGGAAACACCATATATTTT.

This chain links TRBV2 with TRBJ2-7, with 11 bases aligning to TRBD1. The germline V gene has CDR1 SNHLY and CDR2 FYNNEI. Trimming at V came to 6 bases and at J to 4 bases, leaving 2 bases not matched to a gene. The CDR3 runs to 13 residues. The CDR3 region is CASRGQGVYEQYF. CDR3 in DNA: TGTGCCAGCAGGGGACAGGGGGTGTACGAGCAGTACTTC.

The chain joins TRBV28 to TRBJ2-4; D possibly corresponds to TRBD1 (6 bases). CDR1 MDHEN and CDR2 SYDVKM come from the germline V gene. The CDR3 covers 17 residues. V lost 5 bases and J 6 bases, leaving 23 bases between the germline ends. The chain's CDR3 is CASSPPPRRGALNIQYF. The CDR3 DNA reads TGTGCCAGCAGTCCACCTCCTCGCAGGGGCGCGTTAAACATTCAGTACTTC.

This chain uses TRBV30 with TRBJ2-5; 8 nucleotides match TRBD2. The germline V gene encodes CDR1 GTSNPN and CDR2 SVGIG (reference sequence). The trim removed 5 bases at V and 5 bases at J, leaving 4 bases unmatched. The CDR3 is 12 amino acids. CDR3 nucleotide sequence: TGTGCCTGGTCGGGGGGGGGCGAGACCCAGTACTTC. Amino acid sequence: CAWSGGGETQYF.

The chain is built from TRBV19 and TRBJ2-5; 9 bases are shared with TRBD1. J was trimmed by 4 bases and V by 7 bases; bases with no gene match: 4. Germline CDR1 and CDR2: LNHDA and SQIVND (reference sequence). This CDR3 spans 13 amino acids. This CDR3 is CASTSDRGETQYF. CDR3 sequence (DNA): TGTGCCAGTACCTCGGACAGGGGAGAGACCCAGTACTTC.

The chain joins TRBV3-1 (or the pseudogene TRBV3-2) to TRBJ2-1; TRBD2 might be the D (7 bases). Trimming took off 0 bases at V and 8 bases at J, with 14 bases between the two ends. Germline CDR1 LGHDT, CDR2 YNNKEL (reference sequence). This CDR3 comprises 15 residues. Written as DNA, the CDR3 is TGTGCCAGCAGCCAAGAGGGGCGGGGGCTGGATGAGCAGTTCTTC. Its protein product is CASSQEGRGLDEQFF.

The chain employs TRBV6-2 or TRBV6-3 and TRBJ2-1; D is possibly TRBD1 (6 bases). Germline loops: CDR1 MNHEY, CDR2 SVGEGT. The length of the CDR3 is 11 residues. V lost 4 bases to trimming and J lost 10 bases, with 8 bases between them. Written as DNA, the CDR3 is TGTGCCAGCAGTTTAGGGACAGAGCAGTTCTTC. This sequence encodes CASSLGTEQFF.

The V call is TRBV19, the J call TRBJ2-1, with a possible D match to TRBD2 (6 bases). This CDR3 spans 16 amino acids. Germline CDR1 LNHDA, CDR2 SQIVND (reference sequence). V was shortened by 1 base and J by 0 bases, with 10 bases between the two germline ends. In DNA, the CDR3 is TGTGCCAGTAGTATAGGGCGGGGTAGCTCCTACAATGAGCAGTTCTTC. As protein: CASSIGRGSSYNEQFF.

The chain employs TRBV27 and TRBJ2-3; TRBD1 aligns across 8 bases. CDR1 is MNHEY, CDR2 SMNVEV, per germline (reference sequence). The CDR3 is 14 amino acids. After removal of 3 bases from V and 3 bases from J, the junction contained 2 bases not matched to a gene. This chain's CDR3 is CASSFRQGTDTQYF. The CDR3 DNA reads TGTGCCAGCAGTTTCCGACAGGGGACAGATACGCAGTATTTT.

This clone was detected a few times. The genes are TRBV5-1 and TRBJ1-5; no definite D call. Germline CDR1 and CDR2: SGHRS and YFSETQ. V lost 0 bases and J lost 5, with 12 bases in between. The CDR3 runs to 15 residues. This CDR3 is CASSLDSFPDQPQHF. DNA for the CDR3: TGCGCCAGCAGCTTGGACAGCTTCCCTGATCAGCCCCAGCATTTT.

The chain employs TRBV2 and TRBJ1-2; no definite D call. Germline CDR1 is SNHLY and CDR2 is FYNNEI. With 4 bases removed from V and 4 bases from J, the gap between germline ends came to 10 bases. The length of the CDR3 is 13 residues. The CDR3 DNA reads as TGTGCCAGCAGTGCGCGAGGGCTCTATGGCTACACCTTC. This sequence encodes CASSARGLYGYTF.

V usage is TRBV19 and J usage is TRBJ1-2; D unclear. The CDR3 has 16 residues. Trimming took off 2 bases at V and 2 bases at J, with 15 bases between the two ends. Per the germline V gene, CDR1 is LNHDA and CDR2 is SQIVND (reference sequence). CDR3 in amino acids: CASSIWFEGVNYGYTF. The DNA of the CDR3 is TGTGCCAGTAGTATATGGTTTGAGGGCGTAAACTATGGCTACACCTTC.

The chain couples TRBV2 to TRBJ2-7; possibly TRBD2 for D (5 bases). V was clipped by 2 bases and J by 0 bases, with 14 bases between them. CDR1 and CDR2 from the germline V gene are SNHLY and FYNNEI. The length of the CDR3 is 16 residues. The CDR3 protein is CASSEMDSAYSYEQYF. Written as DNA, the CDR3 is TGTGCCAGCAGTGAAATGGATAGCGCGTACTCCTACGAGCAGTACTTC.

The CDR3 DNA is TGTGCCAGCAGTTGGGGACAGTCCATCGCTGGGGAGCTGTTTTTT. Its translation: CASSWGQSIAGELFF. The chain combines TRBV28 with TRBJ2-2; 7 nucleotides align to TRBD1. V lost 4 bases to trimming and J lost 8 bases; unmatched junction nucleotides: 10. Per germline, CDR1 MDHEN and CDR2 SYDVKM. There are 15 residues in the CDR3.

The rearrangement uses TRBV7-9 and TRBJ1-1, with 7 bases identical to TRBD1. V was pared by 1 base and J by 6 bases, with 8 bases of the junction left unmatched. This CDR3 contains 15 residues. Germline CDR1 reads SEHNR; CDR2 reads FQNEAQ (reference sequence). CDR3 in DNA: TGTGCCAGCAGCTTAGAGACAGGGAGTCGGGCTGAAGCTTTCTTT. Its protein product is CASSLETGSRAEAFF.